This paragraph covers one TCR beta chain sequence. Its specificity is unknown. The data were obtained in a study of cytomegalovirus exposure and HLA in healthy donors. Study-wide results and caveats: In an earlier analysis, most TCR beta V segments were productive about 87% or about 30% of the time. Presence/absence analysis assumed near-uniform sequencing depth across donors. Reportedly, a later analysis found an Asian-associated ancestry cluster had fewer N-insertions than the approximately 670-donor mean.

The CDR3 is made up of 17 amino acids. Germline CDR1 SGDLS, CDR2 YYNGEE. PCR involved 60 Vbeta and 13 Jbeta primers. Repertoires were generated with immunoSEQ multiplex PCR, while TCRdb's copy carries only in-frame clones and drops some. Altogether around 170,000 clones are present, 75% to 90% being singletons, with the ten largest covering roughly 6.3%. The sequenced material came from PBMCs. The V gene is TRBV9, the J gene TRBJ2-5, with D perhaps TRBD1 (7 bases). The tail of the sequence fits TRBJ2-7 better, so the J call may be wrong. The receptor comes from a man aged 35 to 55 in good health and CMV-seropositive. CDR3 DNA sequence: TGTGCCAGCAGCGTAGCTCCCGCAGGGGGAGGCACCTACGAGCAGTACTTC. This gives the protein CASSVAPAGGGTYEQYF.